The 6 T cell receptor beta chains in this list originate from one sample, sequenced in a study of blood T cell repertoires in COVID-19. Only in-frame clones appear in the TCRdb table, and some are missing; sequencing was by immunoSEQ multiplex PCR. The sample holds some 230,000 clones, approximately 86% seen once. Material for sequencing was peripheral blood. Every receptor here comes from a woman in her 50s with COVID-19, enrolled during active disease.

This clone was observed a handful of times. The chain has TRBV28 and TRBJ1-1, with 7 bases lining up with TRBD1. The V segment lost 7 bases and the J segment 7 bases; nucleotides outside the gene matches: 12. This CDR3 region has 14 residues. Germline V gene lookup returns CDR1 MDHEN and CDR2 SYDVKM. In DNA form, the CDR3 reads TGTGCCAGCATCGGGGCAGGGGGGTCCTTTGAAGCTTTCTTT. This codes for CASIGAGGSFEAFF. Drawing the rest from reference TRBV28 and TRBJ1-1, the complete variable domain is DVKVTQSSRYLVKRTGEKVFLECVQDMDHENMFWYRQDPGLGLRLIYFSYDVKMKEKGDIPEGYSVSREKKERFSLILESASTNQTSMYLCASIGAGGSFEAFFGQGTRLTVV.

This clone showed up just a few times. V usage is TRBV5-6 and J usage is TRBJ1-2, with D perhaps TRBD1 (5 bases). Looked up from germline, CDR1 is SGHDT and CDR2 is YYEEEE. V was shortened by 1 base and J by 4 bases, with 11 bases between the two germline ends. The CDR3 covers 14 residues. CDR3 nucleotides: TGTGCCAGCAGCTTGTTAGGGGATTTCTATGGCTACACCTTC. Protein sequence: CASSLLGDFYGYTF.

J is TRBJ2-1 and V is TRBV7-6, with D maybe TRBD2 (6 bases). The V end was cut by 2 bases, the J end by 4 bases, with 21 bases between. CDR1 is SGHVS, CDR2 FNYEAQ, per germline. The CDR3 is made up of 18 amino acids. The CDR3 DNA reads TGTGCCAGCAGCTTAACCGTTATGGGTGCGGGGCGATACAATGAGCAGTTCTTC. Amino acids: CASSLTVMGAGRYNEQFF.

J is TRBJ2-3 and V is TRBV9; tentatively, D is TRBD1 (5 bases). The CDR3 totals 15 residues. V gave up 1 base and J gave up 0 bases, with 9 bases separating them. From germline, CDR1 is SGDLS and CDR2 YYNGEE. CDR3 residues: CASSVTQGSTDTQYF. CDR3 nucleotide sequence: TGTGCCAGCAGCGTAACCCAGGGAAGCACAGATACGCAGTATTTT. The full variable domain, completed using reference TRBV9 and TRBJ2-3, is DSGVTQTPKHLITATGQRVTLRCSPRSGDLSVYWYQQSLDQGLQFLIQYYNGEERAKGNILERFSAQQFPDLHSELNLSSLELGDSALYFCASSVTQGSTDTQYFGPGTRLTVL.

This chain uses TRBV19 with TRBJ1-5; no clear D. The length of the CDR3 is 14 residues. Trimming cost V 3 bases and J 1 base, with 7 bases left between them. Germline assignment: CDR1 LNHDA and CDR2 SQIVND (reference sequence). The CDR3 nucleotides are TGTGCCAGTAGTATTGGCCACAGCAATCAGCCCCAGCATTTT. It translates to CASSIGHSNQPQHF.

The V and J genes are TRBV2 and TRBJ2-2, with D perhaps TRBD2 (5 bases). Germline CDR1 reads SNHLY; CDR2 reads FYNNEI. The CDR3 consists of 19 residues. Trimming shortened V by 3 bases and J by 3 bases, and 23 bases separated the two germline ends. Here the CDR3 DNA reads TGTGCCAGCAGTGAGGTACCCCTCTTAGCGCCAACTGACACCGGGGAGCTGTTTTTT. Protein sequence: CASSEVPLLAPTDTGELFF.